This passage covers 25 T cell receptor beta chains from one sample sequenced in a study of blood T cell repertoires in COVID-19 (dated by TCRdb to between 2020 and 2021). The library relied on the immunoSEQ multiplex PCR assay. TCRdb re-hosts the immuneACCESS table, in-frame sequences only. Its copies lack some clones; in the studies checked, an unresolved V gene accounts for under half of them, and the cause for the rest is not known. Present in this sample are around 170,000 clones, roughly 83% of which were seen just once. The top ten constitute more than 7.5% of the sample. Source material: PBMCs or T cells enriched from blood (not recorded which). These receptor sequences come from a woman between 25 and 40 years old who had recovered from COVID-19.

The rearrangement joins TRBV6-5 to TRBJ2-7, with D perhaps TRBD2 (5 bases). The CDR3 extends over 15 amino acids. Germline V gene sequence: CDR1 MNHEY, CDR2 SVGAGI. Trimming shortened V by 6 bases and J by 4 bases, and 19 bases separated the two germline ends. CDR3 protein: CASRDSLASVYEQYF. The CDR3 nucleotides are TGTGCCAGCAGGGACTCTCTCGCATCGGTATACGAGCAGTACTTC.

The CDR3: CASPTSGSCIEQFF. CDR3 in DNA: TGTGCCAGCCCTACTAGCGGGAGTTGCATTGAGCAGTTCTTC. The chain combines TRBV14 with TRBJ2-1; 11 bases fit TRBD2. This CDR3 is built from 14 residues. CDR1 and CDR2 (germline): SGHDN, FVKESK. V lost 8 bases and J lost 9; bases outside the gene matches: 9.

J is TRBJ2-3 and V is TRBV28, with 10 bases that match TRBD1. The V and J ends lost 4 bases and 6 bases, in that order; junction bases with no gene match: 13. Per germline, CDR1 MDHEN and CDR2 SYDVKM. CDR3 length: 17 residues. This CDR3 reads CASSSSGTGVSWDTQYF. CDR3 DNA sequence: TGTGCCAGCAGTTCGTCCGGGACAGGGGTGAGTTGGGATACGCAGTATTTT.

This clone is a singleton in its sample. This chain connects TRBV3-1 (or the pseudogene TRBV3-2) to TRBJ2-3, with unresolved D. Germline V lookup: CDR1 LGHDT, CDR2 YNNKEL (reference sequence). The CDR3 totals 14 residues. V was shortened by 2 bases and J by 6 bases, with 12 bases between the two germline ends. The chain's CDR3 is CASSQSYSEDTQYF. The CDR3 DNA sequence: TGTGCCAGCAGCCAATCGTACTCCGAGGATACGCAGTATTTT.

V gene TRBV7-9 combines with J gene TRBJ2-2; D is uncertain. The V gene lost 1 base and the J gene lost 0 bases, with 9 bases spanning the gap. This CDR3 has 16 amino acids. Germline assignment: CDR1 SEHNR and CDR2 FQNEAQ (reference sequence). The chain's CDR3 is CASSLVHRSNTGELFF. Here the CDR3 DNA reads TGTGCCAGCAGCTTAGTCCACCGGTCGAACACCGGGGAGCTGTTTTTT.

This chain links TRBV5-6 with TRBJ1-1, with D possibly TRBD1 on 6 matching bases. CDR3 length: 15 amino acids. Germline CDR1 is SGHDT and CDR2 is YYEEEE. The V and J ends lost 0 bases and 1 base respectively, with 10 bases between them. CDR3 nucleotide sequence: TGTGCCAGCAGCTTGGCAGGGGTTCGGAACACTGAAGCTTTCTTT. Translation gives CASSLAGVRNTEAFF.

In its sample, this clone was seen once. This chain links TRBV3-1 (or the pseudogene TRBV3-2) with TRBJ1-5; D gene unclear. CDR1 and CDR2 (germline): LGHDT, YNNKEL (reference sequence). The CDR3 totals 15 residues. The V end lost 0 bases, the J end lost 5 bases, and 11 bases lay between the germline ends. DNA of the CDR3: TGTGCCAGCAGCCAAGATGGGGAGGGATATCAGCCCCAGCATTTT. As protein: CASSQDGEGYQPQHF.

The rearrangement joins TRBV7-2 to TRBJ2-1, with a weak D call TRBD2 (6 bases). CDR1 is SGHTA, CDR2 FQGNSA, per germline. CDR3 length equals 16 residues. Trimming left V 5 bases short and J 4 bases short, with 18 bases between. The CDR3 nucleotides read TGTGCCAGCAGCCTACAATCGGCGCGGGGATACAATGAGCAGTTCTTC. Translated: CASSLQSARGYNEQFF.

The V gene is TRBV7-9, the J gene TRBJ1-1; D remains ambiguous. V gave up 1 base and J gave up 4 bases, with 7 bases separating them. CDR1 SEHNR and CDR2 FQNEAQ come from the germline V gene (reference sequence). CDR3 length: 13 residues. This chain's CDR3 is CASSLGGSTEAFF. For the CDR3, the DNA is TGTGCCAGCAGCTTAGGTGGGAGCACTGAAGCTTTCTTT.

J is TRBJ2-7 and V is TRBV28, with a weak D call TRBD1 (5 bases). The V gene's germline CDR1 is MDHEN and CDR2 SYDVKM. The CDR3 extends over 13 amino acids. Trimming cost V 6 bases and J 2 bases, with 11 bases left between them. CDR3 sequence: CASRTVQTYEQYF. The CDR3, as DNA: TGTGCCAGCAGGACAGTCCAAACCTACGAGCAGTACTTC.

The table lists this clone with a count of one. DNA of the CDR3: TGCAGCGTTGAAACCAGGGGTGGATTAAACTACGAGCAGTACTTC. Protein: CSVETRGGLNYEQYF. The chain uses TRBV29-1 and TRBJ2-7; TRBD1 is a possible D gene (6 bases). The length of the CDR3 is 15 residues. V was cut by 2 bases and J by 3 bases, with 17 bases left in between. Germline-derived CDR1 and CDR2 are SQVTM and ANQGSEA.

The V gene is TRBV27, the J gene TRBJ2-7; TRBD2 agrees at 12 bases. The CDR3 loop spans 14 amino acids. Per germline, CDR1 MNHEY and CDR2 SMNVEV (reference sequence). V lost 4 bases, J lost 4 bases, and 2 bases stayed unmatched. For the CDR3, the DNA is TGTGCCAGCAGTTCGGGACTAGCGGGTTACGAGCAGTACTTC. It yields the protein CASSSGLAGYEQYF.

This clone was counted a few times. The chain carries TRBV5-1 and TRBJ2-1, with a weak D call TRBD1 (7 bases). V was trimmed by 0 bases and J by 7 bases, leaving 14 bases between them. The germline V gene has CDR1 SGHRS and CDR2 YFSETQ. The CDR3 is 15 amino acids. The CDR3 coding sequence is TGCGCCAGCAGCTTGGAGGGCAGGGGGGCGAATGAGCAGTTCTTC. This sequence encodes CASSLEGRGANEQFF. Full variable domain (rest looked up from reference TRBV5-1 and TRBJ2-1): KAGVTQTPRYLIKTRGQQVTLSCSPISGHRSVSWYQQTPGQGLQFLFEYFSETQRNKGNFPGRFSGRQFSNSRSEMNVSTLELGDSALYLCASSLEGRGANEQFFGPGTRLTVL.

The count of this clone is one. The J gene is TRBJ1-3, the V gene TRBV5-1; D unclear. This CDR3 is 14 amino acids long. Per germline, CDR1 SGHRS and CDR2 YFSETQ. V was trimmed by 0 bases and J by 2 bases, leaving 6 bases between them. CDR3 loop: CASSLASAGNTIYF. CDR3 bases: TGCGCCAGCAGCTTGGCGTCCGCTGGAAACACCATATATTTT. Filled out from reference TRBV5-1 and TRBJ1-3, the complete variable domain reads KAGVTQTPRYLIKTRGQQVTLSCSPISGHRSVSWYQQTPGQGLQFLFEYFSETQRNKGNFPGRFSGRQFSNSRSEMNVSTLELGDSALYLCASSLASAGNTIYFGEGSWLTVV.

This rearrangement joins TRBV10-3 to TRBJ2-5; 10 bases are a match to TRBD1. Trimming took 2 bases from V and 5 from J; bases not matched to a gene: 5. Germline CDR1 ENHRY, CDR2 SYGVKD. This CDR3 has 15 residues. CDR3 protein: CAISETTGGEETQYF. CDR3 bases: TGTGCCATCAGTGAGACGACAGGGGGCGAGGAGACCCAGTACTTC.

This clone was observed once. The genes are TRBV19 and TRBJ2-1; TRBD1 agrees at 9 bases. The CDR3 has 16 amino acids. Germline CDR1 is LNHDA and CDR2 is SQIVND (reference sequence). The ends lost 4 bases at V and 9 bases at J; junction bases unmatched: 13. DNA for the CDR3: TGTGCCAGTAGTAAACCGACAGGGGGGGCGTTTGGTGAGCAGTTCTTC. Translation: CASSKPTGGAFGEQFF.

J is TRBJ1-6 and V is TRBV6-4; D gene uncertain. The CDR3 runs to 13 residues. Trimming pared 6 bases from V and 10 bases from J, leaving 13 bases between. The germline gives CDR1 MRHNA, CDR2 SNTAGT. CDR3 amino acids: CASSPEERSPLHF. The CDR3 coding sequence is TGTGCCAGCAGCCCCGAGGAAAGATCACCCCTCCACTTT.

CDR3: CARRLPSSYEQYF. The CDR3 nucleotides read TGTGCCAGGCGCCTCCCATCCTCCTACGAGCAGTACTTC. The chain has TRBV28 and TRBJ2-7, with D unclear. The CDR3 totals 13 residues. CDR1 is MDHEN and CDR2 is SYDVKM in the germline V gene. The V end was cut by 9 bases, the J end by 0 bases, with 12 bases between.

The sample holds a few counts of this clone. The chain couples TRBV5-1 to TRBJ2-5, with 9 bases aligning to TRBD2. J gave up 5 bases and V 3 bases, and 2 bases lay outside the gene matches. This CDR3 region has 13 residues. Germline V gene data show CDR1 as SGHRS and CDR2 as YFSETQ. The CDR3 DNA reads as TGCGCCAGCAGCTCTACTAGCGGGGAGACCCAGTACTTC. Its translation is CASSSTSGETQYF.

This chain links TRBV30 with TRBJ1-5; 9 bases align to TRBD1. V trimming: 5 bases; J trimming: 5 bases; junction bases outside the gene matches: 4. CDR1 and CDR2 (germline): GTSNPN, SVGIG (reference sequence). The CDR3 spans 13 residues. DNA of the CDR3: TGTGCCTGGGACAGGGGGGGCCATCAGCCCCAGCATTTT. Amino acids: CAWDRGGHQPQHF.

A word on this clone: Within the sample, other DNA sequences also encode this same CDR3. The V and J genes are TRBV28 and TRBJ1-4; 10 positions match TRBD1. CDR1 and CDR2 from the germline V gene are MDHEN and SYDVKM. V gave up 5 bases and J gave up 7 bases; unmatched junction bases: 7. This CDR3 region has 15 residues. CDR3 sequence: CASSPQTGGREKLFF. DNA of the CDR3: TGTGCCAGCAGTCCTCAGACAGGGGGCCGTGAAAAACTGTTTTTT.

V and J are TRBV6-5 and TRBJ1-6; possibly TRBD1 for D (6 bases). Trimming shortened V by 6 bases and J by 6 bases, and 15 bases separated the two germline ends. The CDR3 totals 15 residues. The germline gives CDR1 MNHEY, CDR2 SVGAGI. In DNA form, the CDR3 reads TGTGCCAGCAGGCCCCAGGTGGGGGCTAATTCACCCCTCCACTTT. Protein sequence: CASRPQVGANSPLHF.

The chain employs TRBV5-1 and TRBJ2-7, with 12 bases that match TRBD2. Per the germline V gene, CDR1 is SGHRS and CDR2 is YFSETQ. Germline trimming cut 0 bases from V and 2 bases from J; bases unmatched to any gene: 3. This CDR3 has 16 residues. The chain's CDR3 is CASSLGLAGVTYEQYF. CDR3 nucleotide sequence: TGCGCCAGCAGCTTGGGACTAGCGGGAGTAACCTACGAGCAGTACTTC.

The chain carries TRBV3-1 (or the pseudogene TRBV3-2) and TRBJ2-7; 10 positions agree with TRBD1. After removal of 6 bases from V and 7 bases from J, the junction contained 15 bases not matched to a gene. This CDR3 has 16 amino acids. CDR1 and CDR2 from the germline V gene are LGHDT and YNNKEL (reference sequence). CDR3 in DNA: TGTGCCAGCAGACCCCCGGGACAGGGGCCGGCGTCTGAGCAGTACTTC. Its protein product is CASRPPGQGPASEQYF.

The chain employs TRBV6-6 and TRBJ2-7; TRBD1 matches at 8 bases. Looked up from germline, CDR1 is MNHNY and CDR2 is SVGAGI (reference sequence). The CDR3 has 14 amino acids. With 6 bases clipped from V and 2 bases from J, the junction kept 6 bases outside the gene matches. CDR3 residues: CASSRTGPTYEQYF. The CDR3 coding sequence is TGTGCCAGCAGCCGGACAGGGCCAACCTACGAGCAGTACTTC.